Sequencing of this TCR beta chain was carried out in a study of shared clonotypes between healthy human individuals. Findings and limits, study-wide: Shared clonotypes across all four donors exceeded non-shared ones in generation probability.

In the authors' workflow: ImmunoSEQ yielded junction-only sequences lacking quality scores, so filtering differed. This table comes from immunoSEQ multiplex PCR, and its TCRdb copy is limited to in-frame clones, with some not included. That table supplies the V and J calls and clone size; D and trimming were determined from the DNA. The repertoire includes approximately 530,000 clones, more than 95% of them detected once, and 0.064% sits in the top ten. Donors comprised only Caucasian adults living in Nashville, Tennessee. Comments on this clone: Antigen specificity is unknown.

CDR1 and CDR2 (germline): MNHEY, SVGAGI. Trimming took 6 bases from V and 8 from J; bases not matched to a gene: 12. The CDR3 runs to 15 residues. Sequenced material: naive CD4+ T cells sorted from blood. Subset specified: CD45RA+ positively selected. The clonotype comes from a woman between 25 and 40 years old in good health. The chain carries TRBV6-5 and TRBJ1-4; 7 nucleotides match TRBD1. CDR3 in DNA: TGTGCCAGCAGGCGCTACAGAGGGGGCAACGAAAAACTGTTTTTT. It specifies CASRRYRGGNEKLFF.